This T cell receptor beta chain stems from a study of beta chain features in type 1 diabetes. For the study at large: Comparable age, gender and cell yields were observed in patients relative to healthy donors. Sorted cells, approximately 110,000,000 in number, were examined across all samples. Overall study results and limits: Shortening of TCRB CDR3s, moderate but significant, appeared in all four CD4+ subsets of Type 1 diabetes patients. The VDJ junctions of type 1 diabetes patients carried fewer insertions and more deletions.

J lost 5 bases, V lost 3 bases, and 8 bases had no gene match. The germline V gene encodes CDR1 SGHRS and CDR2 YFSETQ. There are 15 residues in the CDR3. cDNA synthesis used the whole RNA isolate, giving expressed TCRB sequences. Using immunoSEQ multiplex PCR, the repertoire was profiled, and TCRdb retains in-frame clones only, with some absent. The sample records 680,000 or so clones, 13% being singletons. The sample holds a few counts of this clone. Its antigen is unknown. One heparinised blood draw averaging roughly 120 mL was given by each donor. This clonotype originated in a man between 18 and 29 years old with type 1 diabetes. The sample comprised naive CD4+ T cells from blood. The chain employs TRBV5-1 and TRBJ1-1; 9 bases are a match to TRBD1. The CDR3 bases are TGCGCCAGCAGCTCACTACAGGGGGCGGGTACTGAAGCTTTCTTT. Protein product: CASSSLQGAGTEAFF. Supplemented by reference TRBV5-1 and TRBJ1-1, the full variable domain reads KAGVTQTPRYLIKTRGQQVTLSCSPISGHRSVSWYQQTPGQGLQFLFEYFSETQRNKGNFPGRFSGRQFSNSRSEMNVSTLELGDSALYLCASSSLQGAGTEAFFGQGTRLTVV.